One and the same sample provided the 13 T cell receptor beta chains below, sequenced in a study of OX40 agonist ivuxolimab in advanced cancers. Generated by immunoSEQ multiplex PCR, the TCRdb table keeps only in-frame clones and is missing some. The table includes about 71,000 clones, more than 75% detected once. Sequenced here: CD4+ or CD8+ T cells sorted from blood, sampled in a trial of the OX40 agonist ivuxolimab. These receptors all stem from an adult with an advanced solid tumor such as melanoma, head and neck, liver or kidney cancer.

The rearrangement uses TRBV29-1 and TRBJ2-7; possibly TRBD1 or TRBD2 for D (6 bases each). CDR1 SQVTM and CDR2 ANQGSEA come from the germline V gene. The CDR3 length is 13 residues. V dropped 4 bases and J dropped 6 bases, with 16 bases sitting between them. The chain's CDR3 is CSVVVGGLGEQYF. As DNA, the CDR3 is TGCAGCGTTGTCGTCGGGGGCCTCGGCGAGCAGTACTTC.

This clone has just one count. CDR3 sequence (DNA): TGTGCCAGCAGCAAACAGATGAACACTGAAGCTTTCTTT. It yields the protein CASSKQMNTEAFF. The chain combines TRBV6-5 with TRBJ1-1; D unclear. Germline lookup yields CDR1 MNHEY and CDR2 SVGAGI. This CDR3 spans 13 amino acids. Trimming stripped 6 bases from V and 0 bases from J, with 8 bases between.

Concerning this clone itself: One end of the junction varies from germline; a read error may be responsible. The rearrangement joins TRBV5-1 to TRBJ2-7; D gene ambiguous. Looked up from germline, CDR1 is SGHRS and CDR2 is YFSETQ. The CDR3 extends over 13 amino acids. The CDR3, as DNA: TGTGCCAGCAGCCCCGACATTAACTACGAGCAGTACTTC. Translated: CASSPDINYEQYF.

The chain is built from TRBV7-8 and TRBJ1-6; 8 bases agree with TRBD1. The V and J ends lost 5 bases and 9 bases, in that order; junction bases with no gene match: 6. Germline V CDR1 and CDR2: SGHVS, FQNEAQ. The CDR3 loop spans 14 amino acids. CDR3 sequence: CASSPGQGVSPLHF. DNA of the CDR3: TGTGCCAGCAGCCCCGGACAGGGAGTTTCACCCCTCCACTTT. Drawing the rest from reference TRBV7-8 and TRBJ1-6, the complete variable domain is GAGVSQSPRYKVAKRGQDVALRCDPISGHVSLFWYQQALGQGPEFLTYFQNEAQLDKSGLPSDRFFAERPEGSVSTLKIQRTQQEDSAVYLCASSPGQGVSPLHFGNGTRLTVT.

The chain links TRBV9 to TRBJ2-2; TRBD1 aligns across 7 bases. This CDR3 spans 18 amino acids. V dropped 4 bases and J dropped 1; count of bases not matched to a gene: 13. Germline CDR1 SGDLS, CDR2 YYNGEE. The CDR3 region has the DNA TGTGCCAGCAGCTACTCGACTGACAGGGTTCGGAACACCGGGGAGCTGTTTTTT. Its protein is CASSYSTDRVRNTGELFF.

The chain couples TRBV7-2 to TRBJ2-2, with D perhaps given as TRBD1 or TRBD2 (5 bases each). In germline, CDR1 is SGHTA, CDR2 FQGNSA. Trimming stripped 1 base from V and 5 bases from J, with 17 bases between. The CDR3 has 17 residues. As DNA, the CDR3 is TGTGCCAGCAGCTTAGGGGGCGGGTCAACCGTAACCGGGGAGCTGTTTTTT. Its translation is CASSLGGGSTVTGELFF.

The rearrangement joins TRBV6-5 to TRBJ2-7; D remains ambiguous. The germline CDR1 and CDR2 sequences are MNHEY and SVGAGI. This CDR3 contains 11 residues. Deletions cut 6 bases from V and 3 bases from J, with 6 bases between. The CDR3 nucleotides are TGTGCCAGCAGGCAAAACTACGAGCAGTACTTC. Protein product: CASRQNYEQYF.

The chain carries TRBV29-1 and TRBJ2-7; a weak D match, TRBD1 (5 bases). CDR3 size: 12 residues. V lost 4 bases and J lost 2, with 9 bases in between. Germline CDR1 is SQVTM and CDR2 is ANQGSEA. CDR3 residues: CSVVRQPYEQYF. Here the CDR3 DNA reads TGCAGCGTTGTTCGACAGCCCTACGAGCAGTACTTC.

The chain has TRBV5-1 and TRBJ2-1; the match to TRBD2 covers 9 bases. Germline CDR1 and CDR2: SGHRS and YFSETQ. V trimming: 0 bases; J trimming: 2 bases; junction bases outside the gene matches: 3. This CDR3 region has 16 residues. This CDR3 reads CASSLAGGGAYNEQFF. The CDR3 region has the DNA TGCGCCAGCAGCTTGGCGGGCGGGGGGGCCTACAATGAGCAGTTCTTC.

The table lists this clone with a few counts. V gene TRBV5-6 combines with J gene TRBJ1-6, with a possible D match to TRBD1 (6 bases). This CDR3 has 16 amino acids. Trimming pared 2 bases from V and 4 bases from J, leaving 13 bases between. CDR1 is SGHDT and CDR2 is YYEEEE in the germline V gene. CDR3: CASSLGGGSYNSPLHF. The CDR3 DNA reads TGTGCCAGCAGCTTAGGTGGGGGCAGTTATAATTCACCCCTCCACTTT.

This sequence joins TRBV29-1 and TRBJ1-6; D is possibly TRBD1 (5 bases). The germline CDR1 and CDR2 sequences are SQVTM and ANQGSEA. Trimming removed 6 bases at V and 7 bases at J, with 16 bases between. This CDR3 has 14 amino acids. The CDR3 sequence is CSVGTGSGNSPLHF. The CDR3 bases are TGCAGCGTCGGAACAGGTTCTGGCAATTCACCCCTCCACTTT.

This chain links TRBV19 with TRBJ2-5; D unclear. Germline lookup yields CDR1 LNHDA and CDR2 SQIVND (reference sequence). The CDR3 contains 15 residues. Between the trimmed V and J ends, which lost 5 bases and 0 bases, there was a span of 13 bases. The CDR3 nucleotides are TGTGCCAGTAGTTCGTCCACATTGTACCAAGAGACCCAGTACTTC. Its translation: CASSSSTLYQETQYF.

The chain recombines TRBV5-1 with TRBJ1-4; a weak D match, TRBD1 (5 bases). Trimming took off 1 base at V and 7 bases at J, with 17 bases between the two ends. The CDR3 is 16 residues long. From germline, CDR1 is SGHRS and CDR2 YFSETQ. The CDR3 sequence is CASSLSGTEMGEKLFF. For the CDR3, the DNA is TGCGCCAGCAGCTTGTCCGGGACGGAAATGGGTGAAAAACTGTTTTTT.